This entry lists 10 T cell receptor beta chains sequenced from one sample in a study of cytotoxic CD8 clonotypes in ibrutinib-treated CLL. Generated by immunoSEQ multiplex PCR, the TCRdb table keeps only in-frame clones and is missing some. The table includes a few hundred thousand clones, about three quarters detected once. The starting material was PBMCs, obtained after 24 months of ibrutinib treatment. Source of these receptors: a human donor with chronic lymphocytic leukemia.

This chain joins TRBV4-1 and TRBJ2-7; 13 nucleotides match TRBD2. V shed 3 bases and J 5 bases; nucleotides not matched to a gene: 4. The CDR3 extends over 15 amino acids. In germline, CDR1 is MGHRA, CDR2 YSYEKL. The CDR3 reads CASSQPTSGRNEQYF. The CDR3 DNA is TGCGCCAGCAGCCAGCCGACTAGCGGGAGGAACGAGCAGTACTTC.

The genes are TRBV6-5 and TRBJ2-2, with D perhaps TRBD1 or TRBD2 (5 bases each). The CDR3 is 15 amino acids. V was shortened by 2 bases and J by 2 bases, with 9 bases between the two germline ends. CDR1 and CDR2 (germline): MNHEY, SVGAGI. This CDR3 is CASSYMGDNTGELFF. In DNA form, the CDR3 reads TGTGCCAGCAGTTACATGGGGGATAACACCGGGGAGCTGTTTTTT.

V and J are TRBV10-3 and TRBJ1-5; the D is unclear. This CDR3 spans 14 amino acids. CDR1 is ENHRY, CDR2 SYGVKD, per germline. Trimming removed 0 bases from V and 7 bases from J, with 10 bases in between. CDR3 DNA sequence: TGTGCCATCAGTGAGTCAAGGGTGGGGCAGCCCCAGCATTTT. Protein product: CAISESRVGQPQHF.

In regard to this clone: This CDR3 is also generated by other DNA sequences in the sample. This rearrangement joins TRBV11-3 to TRBJ2-7; D gene unclear. Germline CDR1 SGHNT, CDR2 YENEEA. Trimming pared 1 base from V and 6 bases from J, leaving 7 bases between. The CDR3 runs 12 residues. The CDR3 coding sequence is TGTGCCAGCAGCTTAGCAGGCGGCGAGCAGTACTTC. It is translated as CASSLAGGEQYF.

The CDR3 DNA follows: TGCGCCAGCAGCCTGACTCCCGCTCGAGACGAGCAGTACTTC. Its protein is CASSLTPARDEQYF. The V call is TRBV4-3, the J call TRBJ2-7; D is unresolved. Germline V gene lookup returns CDR1 LGHNA and CDR2 YSLEER. V lost 4 bases, J lost 5 bases, and 15 bases lay in between. The length of the CDR3 is 14 residues.

This chain joins TRBV27 and TRBJ2-7; D gene uncertain. Germline V gene lookup returns CDR1 MNHEY and CDR2 SMNVEV (reference sequence). This CDR3 region has 14 residues. The ends were cut back, 5 bases at V and 3 bases at J, with 14 bases in the middle. CDR3 loop: CASSTDGTGYEQYF. The DNA of the CDR3 is TGTGCCAGCAGTACAGACGGAACCGGCTACGAGCAGTACTTC.

This chain joins TRBV10-1 and TRBJ2-2; possible D gene TRBD1, 5 bases. CDR1 is WNHNN and CDR2 is SYGVQD in the germline V gene (reference sequence). V lost 6 bases to trimming and J lost 6 bases, with 8 bases between them. CDR3 length equals 12 residues. The CDR3 loop reads CASSRVAGELFF. CDR3 DNA: TGCGCCAGCAGCAGGGTCGCCGGGGAGCTGTTTTTT.

V usage is TRBV2 and J usage is TRBJ2-2; 7 positions agree with TRBD1. Looked up from germline, CDR1 is SNHLY and CDR2 is FYNNEI. V was pared by 5 bases and J by 6 bases, with 6 bases of the junction left unmatched. The CDR3 covers 14 residues. Here the CDR3 DNA reads TGTGCCAGCAGTTCTGACAGGGCCTCCGGGGAGCTGTTTTTT. Translated, it gives CASSSDRASGELFF.

This clone came up a few times. The chain has TRBV27 and TRBJ2-7; tentative D call: TRBD1 (5 bases). V shed 1 base and J shed 5 bases, with 9 bases lying between them. The CDR3 is 13 residues long. Germline V gene sequence: CDR1 MNHEY, CDR2 SMNVEV (reference sequence). This chain's CDR3 is CASSLLGRDEQYF. In nucleotides, the CDR3 is TGTGCCAGCAGTTTATTAGGCAGGGACGAGCAGTACTTC.

This clone was seen only a few times. The chain links TRBV7-9 to TRBJ1-2; D perhaps matches TRBD1 (6 bases). CDR1 is SEHNR and CDR2 is FQNEAQ in the germline V gene (reference sequence). CDR3 length equals 13 residues. V lost 4 bases to trimming and J lost 2 bases, with 8 bases between them. The CDR3 reads CASSSTGNYGYTF. Here the CDR3 DNA reads TGTGCCAGCAGCTCGACAGGAAACTATGGCTACACCTTC.